A selection of T cell receptor beta chains follows, all from one sample in a study of CD8 T cells in Susac syndrome. MiXCR, applied by TCRdb to the immunoSEQ multiplex PCR reads, yields one record per CDR3 protein. The sample lists roughly 76,000 distinct CDR3 sequences, 85% to 95% occurring once. Sample: CD8+ T cells from PBMCs. These receptors originate from a human donor with Susac syndrome. CDR3s include the opening cysteine and the closing phenylalanine or tryptophan. The order of the fields is V gene, clone size, J gene, D gene, CDR3 DNA, CDR3 protein. The D gene is left open where the match is weak. The size of a clone is reported for some rows only, either as once, few or many, or as a class for expanded clones.

TRBV4-3	-	TRBJ2-1	-	TGCGCCAGCAGCCAAGCCCAGGGCCATGAGCAGTTCTTC	CASSQAQGHEQFF
TRBV12-3/TRBV12-4	-	TRBJ2-5	-	TGTGCCAGCAGTTTTTTGGGCCCACAAGAGACCCAGTACTTC	CASSFLGPQETQYF
TRBV20-1	-	TRBJ1-1	-	TGCAGTGCTAGAGATCCCCGATTTAGTGAAGCTTTCTTT	CSARDPRFSEAFF
TRBV13	-	TRBJ1-6	-	TGTGCCAGCAGCTTTAGTTCCCGGTGGCGAAGAGATAATTCACCCCTCCACTTT	CASSFSSRWRRDNSPLHF
TRBV29-1	-	TRBJ2-2	-	TGCAGCGTTGGCGGCCAGGCGAACACCGGGGAGCTGTTTTTT	CSVGGQANTGELFF
TRBV28	-	TRBJ2-7	TRBD2	TGTGCCAGCAGCACCAGAGGACTAGCGGGAGGCCAGGGGCAGTACTTC	CASSTRGLAGGQGQYF
TRBV20-1	-	TRBJ1-6	-	TGCAGTGCTAGAGTGCAGTATTCACCCCTCCACTTT	CSARVQYSPLHF
TRBV5-8	-	TRBJ1-4	-	TGTGCCAGCAGCTGGCGGGGACATCTGACCGAAAAACTGTTTTTT	CASSWRGHLTEKLFF
TRBV28	-	TRBJ1-1	-	TGTGCCAGCACCCAAGTCGGCACTGAAGCTTTCTTT	CASTQVGTEAFF
TRBV7-6	-	TRBJ2-5	TRBD1	TGTGCCAGCAGCTTCACCGGGACAGTGGGAGAGACCCAGTACTTC	CASSFTGTVGETQYF
TRBV4-2	once	TRBJ1-3	-	TGTGCCAGCAGTTCCACCTACTCTGGAAACACCATATATTTT	CASSSTYSGNTIYF
TRBV2	-	TRBJ2-7	-	TGTGCCAGCAGCCCCGACACCAGCTCCTACGAGCAGTACTTC	CASSPDTSSYEQYF
TRBV15	-	TRBJ2-3	TRBD1	TGTGCCACCAGCAGAGATGACAGGGGGGCTGGAGATACGCAGTATTTT	CATSRDDRGAGDTQYF
TRBV20-1	once	TRBJ2-5	TRBD2	TGCAGTGCTGGCCGAACTAGCGGGACGGCTCAAGAGACCCAGTACTTC	CSAGRTSGTAQETQYF
TRBV7-9	once	TRBJ1-6	-	TGTGCCAGCAGCCTCTTAGACAGTTATGATAATTCACCCCTCCACTTT	CASSLLDSYDNSPLHF
TRBV4-3	-	TRBJ2-3	-	TGCGCCAGCAGCCAGGCTCCGGACAGCCTAGGCACAGATACGCAGTATTTT	CASSQAPDSLGTDTQYF
TRBV18	-	TRBJ1-4	TRBD1	TGTGCCAGCTCACCGGGACAGCTTAATGAAAAACTGTTTTTT	CASSPGQLNEKLFF
TRBV24-1	-	TRBJ2-3	-	TGTGCCACCAGTGATGCAGACAGTCGATTCACAGATACGCAGTATTTT	CATSDADSRFTDTQYF
TRBV6-5	-	TRBJ1-4	TRBD1	TGTGCCAGCAGTTACTCGACAGGGGGTACTGAAAAACTGTTTTTT	CASSYSTGGTEKLFF
TRBV14	-	TRBJ1-1	-	TGTGCCAGCTGGCCCGGGGAAGGCACTGAAGCTTTCTTT	CASWPGEGTEAFF
TRBV20-1	-	TRBJ2-4	-	TGCAGTGCTAGAGAATTTCCGGCCAGCAAAAACATTCAGTACTTC	CSAREFPASKNIQYF
TRBV4-1	-	TRBJ2-1	TRBD1	TGCGCCAGCAGGAACCCGGGACAGGATCACGATGAGCAGTTCTTC	CASRNPGQDHDEQFF
TRBV19	-	TRBJ1-1	-	TGTGCCAGTAGGGTGGGGGGGAGTACTACTGAAGCTTTCTTT	CASRVGGSTTEAFF
TRBV12-3/TRBV12-4	-	TRBJ2-2	TRBD1	TGTGCCAGCAGATTTCGGACAGGGGAAATTAACACCGGGGAGCTGTTTTTT	CASRFRTGEINTGELFF
TRBV16	once	TRBJ2-5	TRBD1	TGTGCCAGCAGCCAATCGATTTACCAGGGGGAGGAGACCCAGTACTTC	CASSQSIYQGEETQYF
TRBV5-1	-	TRBJ1-1	TRBD1	TGCGCCAGCAGCCTCGAGGGGGCGAGGGTCACTGAAGCTTTCTTT	CASSLEGARVTEAFF
TRBV30	-	TRBJ1-5	-	TGTGCCTGGAGTGTACTGCTTAGCAATCAGCCCCAGCATTTT	CAWSVLLSNQPQHF
TRBV6-2/TRBV6-3	-	TRBJ2-7	TRBD2	TGTGCCAGCTCCCGGGACCTGGAAGCGGGAGGCCTCTTCTACGAGCAGTACTTC	CASSRDLEAGGLFYEQYF
TRBV4-1	-	TRBJ2-7	-	TGCGCCAGCAGCCAACGAGACGGAATTTCCTACGAGCAGTACTTC	CASSQRDGISYEQYF
TRBV27	-	TRBJ2-1	-	TGTGCCAGCAGCGGGCTCTACAATGAGCAGTTCTTC	CASSGLYNEQFF
TRBV5-1	-	TRBJ2-3	TRBD2	TGCGCCAGCCGCAGGTATCGGGAGGCCCCAGATACGCAGTATTTT	CASRRYREAPDTQYF
TRBV30	-	TRBJ2-3	TRBD2	TGTGCCTGGAGTACTAGCGGGGGTTACACAGATACGCAGTATTTT	CAWSTSGGYTDTQYF
TRBV20-1	once	TRBJ1-1	-	TGCAGTGCCACTTTTAGGAACACTGAAGCTTTCTTT	CSATFRNTEAFF
TRBV18	-	TRBJ2-1	TRBD2	TGTGCCAGCTCACTTTCATCCGGGACTAGCGGGAGGGCCGTCTACAATGAGCAGTTCTTC	CASSLSSGTSGRAVYNEQFF
TRBV19	-	TRBJ2-3	TRBD2	TGTGCCAGTAGTAGCGGGGGGGGAGATACGCAGTATTTT	CASSSGGGDTQYF
TRBV10-1	-	TRBJ2-1	-	TGCGCCAGCAGTGAAACAGCTAGCTCCTACAATGAGCAGTTCTTC	CASSETASSYNEQFF
TRBV7-8	-	TRBJ2-1	-	TGTGCCAGCAGCCCCTTATTGGGTAATAACTACAATGAGCAGTTCTTC	CASSPLLGNNYNEQFF
TRBV18	-	TRBJ2-2	TRBD2	TGTGCCAGCTCGCTCACTAGCGGTAACACCGGGGAGCTGTTTTTT	CASSLTSGNTGELFF
TRBV7-2	-	TRBJ1-5	-	TGTGCCAGCAGCTTAGCAGGGGCGAATAGCAATCAGCCCCAGCATTTT	CASSLAGANSNQPQHF
TRBV12-3/TRBV12-4	-	TRBJ2-3	-	TGTGCCAGCAGTTCTCCTAGGATAGGGGACCTGAGAACAGATACGCAGTATTTT	CASSSPRIGDLRTDTQYF
TRBV6-1	-	TRBJ1-4	TRBD1	TGTGCCAGCTCCAACAGGGGGTTTAATGAAAAACTGTTTTTT	CASSNRGFNEKLFF
TRBV14	-	TRBJ1-1	-	TGTGCCAGCAGCCTCCGCCTCCGGCCAGTTTTCTTT	CASSLRLRPVFF
TRBV28	-	TRBJ2-7	-	TGTGCCAGCAGTCCCCAAGGGACAACATACGAGCAGTACTTC	CASSPQGTTYEQYF